A single sample gave rise to the 27 T cell receptor beta chains below, sequenced in a study of T-cell reconstitution after alpha-beta-depleted transplantation in children (dated by TCRdb to 2015 to 2016). Libraries were constructed by PCR. The sample was run on an Illumina HiSeq 2500. TCR library preparation used molecular barcoding, with unique molecular identifiers applied to normalize quantification of the TCRbeta repertoire. In TCRdb, the public reads were trimmed at Q25 with fastp and aligned with MiXCR, with productive beta chains retained. Each record represents a unique CDR3 protein, reported with the most common genes and DNA among its rows. Counted in this sample were 200,000 or so distinct CDR3 sequences; 6.3% of them appeared once. The top ten clones comprise about 5% of the sample. The treatment or condition label on this specimen signifies: allogeneic hematopoietic cell transplantation with graft depleted of TCRalphabeta T cells and CD19 B cells.

Sequenced here: PBMCs, sampled before TCRalphabeta/CD19-depleted stem cell transplant. The receptors shown here come from a girl in the first two years of life with combined immunodeficiency, due to receive a stem cell transplant.

In the case of this clonotype: Given a much more abundant clone one base away, this may be a read error. The chain links TRBV4-1 to TRBJ2-1; D possibly corresponds to TRBD1 (5 bases). V lost 1 base, J lost 9 bases, and 16 bases lay in between. From germline, CDR1 is MGHRA and CDR2 YSYEKL. CDR3 length: 15 residues. This chain's CDR3 is CASSQGQGFQSEQFF. DNA of the CDR3: TGCGCCAGCAGCCAAGGCCAGGGATTTCAGAGTGAGCAGTTCTTC.

In its sample, this clonotype was seen many times. The V and J genes are TRBV28 and TRBJ2-5; no firm D call. V lost 1 base and J 7 bases, leaving 7 bases between the germline ends. Germline V gene data show CDR1 as MDHEN and CDR2 as SYDVKM. The CDR3 sequence is 12 residues long. CDR3 loop: CASSLSRGTQYF. CDR3 DNA: TGTGCCAGCAGTTTATCCCGAGGGACCCAGTACTTC.

This clonotype was counted at least ten times. J is TRBJ2-3 and V is TRBV7-6; the D gene could be TRBD1 or TRBD2 (5 bases each). There are 16 residues in the CDR3. Germline values: CDR1 SGHVS, CDR2 FNYEAQ. V shed 2 bases and J shed 2 bases, with 14 bases lying between them. CDR3 bases: TGTGCCAGCAGCTTACGGGACCAAAGATTCACAGATACGCAGTATTTT. Protein sequence: CASSLRDQRFTDTQYF.

The table lists this clonotype with a few counts. The chain couples TRBV11-2 to TRBJ2-3; no firm D call. Germline loops: CDR1 SGHAT, CDR2 FQNNGV. The CDR3 sequence is 14 residues long. V shed 5 bases and J shed 6 bases, with 15 bases lying between them. Here the CDR3 reads CASSQTTPGDTQYF. The CDR3 DNA follows: TGTGCCAGCAGCCAGACAACGCCGGGTGATACGCAGTATTTT.

This clonotype was observed at least ten times. The chain couples TRBV28 to TRBJ2-3; D gene unclear. CDR1 and CDR2 from the germline V gene are MDHEN and SYDVKM. This CDR3 has 12 residues. V was trimmed by 7 bases and J by 0 bases, leaving 5 bases between them. DNA for the CDR3: TGTGCCAGCACTTCAAGCACAGATACGCAGTATTTT. Protein: CASTSSTDTQYF.

In this sample, this clonotype turned up many times. The chain uses TRBV7-9 and TRBJ1-1; D is ambiguous. The CDR3 spans 13 residues. Germline CDR1 SEHNR, CDR2 FQNEAQ (reference sequence). The germline V and J ends were trimmed by 1 base and 1 base, with 4 bases remaining between them. CDR3 sequence (DNA): TGTGCCAGCAGCTTAGAGGAGAACACTGAAGCTTTCTTT. Translated, it gives CASSLEENTEAFF.

This clonotype was seen repeatedly, ten times or more. This chain uses TRBV6-2 or TRBV6-3 with TRBJ2-7, with D hard to call. Trimming took 5 bases from V and 6 from J, leaving 8 bases between them. Germline CDR1 MNHEY, CDR2 SVGEGT. This CDR3 comprises 11 residues. The CDR3 reads CASSPQVEQYF. In nucleotides, the CDR3 is TGTGCCAGCAGTCCTCAGGTCGAGCAGTACTTC.

The J gene is TRBJ1-1, the V gene TRBV27; 9 bases map to TRBD1. Per germline, CDR1 MNHEY and CDR2 SMNVEV (reference sequence). The CDR3 has 13 amino acids. J was trimmed by 4 bases and V by 8 bases; bases with no gene match: 5. CDR3 sequence (DNA): TGTGCCAGCCACACAGGGGGCGGCACTGAAGCTTTCTTT. It specifies CASHTGGGTEAFF.

This clonotype has a count of ten or more. V usage is TRBV27 and J usage is TRBJ2-3, with D uncertain. CDR1 is MNHEY, CDR2 SMNVEV, per germline (reference sequence). Between the trimmed V and J ends, which lost 2 bases and 5 bases, there was a span of 8 bases. This CDR3 has 13 amino acids. CDR3 coding DNA: TGTGCCAGCAGTTTAGGGTTAGAAGATACGCAGTATTTT. This translates into CASSLGLEDTQYF.

The table lists this clonotype with many counts. The chain combines TRBV6-5 with TRBJ1-1; a possible D gene is TRBD1 (6 bases). This CDR3 region has 15 residues. Germline loops: CDR1 MNHEY, CDR2 SVGAGI. With 7 bases removed from V and 0 bases from J, the gap between germline ends came to 15 bases. In DNA, the CDR3 is TGTGCCAGCACACCCGGGACATCCATGAACACTGAAGCTTTCTTT. Translating gives CASTPGTSMNTEAFF.

This clonotype was counted many times. V usage is TRBV28 and J usage is TRBJ2-7; 15 positions agree with TRBD2. CDR1 is MDHEN, CDR2 SYDVKM, per germline. CDR3 length: 20 residues. The V and J ends lost 4 bases and 2 bases, in that order; junction bases with no gene match: 15. The CDR3 DNA sequence: TGTGCCAGCAGTTCCGAGACCGGGACTAGCGGGAGGCGGGCCCCCTACGAGCAGTACTTC. Its protein product is CASSSETGTSGRRAPYEQYF.

To note about this clonotype: A far bigger clonotype differs at one base, so this is likely a read error. This chain joins TRBV3-1 and TRBJ2-7, with D uncertain. In germline, CDR1 is LGHDT, CDR2 YNNKEL (reference sequence). This CDR3 contains 11 residues. V lost 8 bases, J lost 2 bases, and 7 bases lay in between. Here the CDR3 DNA reads TGTGCCAGCTGTCAAACCTACGAGCAGTACTTC. It encodes CASCQTYEQYF.

This clonotype appeared many times. The chain joins TRBV4-3 to TRBJ2-7; 9 bases fit TRBD1. In germline, CDR1 is LGHNA, CDR2 YSLEER. The CDR3 is made up of 14 amino acids. J gave up 5 bases and V 4 bases, and 6 bases lay outside the gene matches. The CDR3 is CASSRDRGRNEQYF. The DNA for the CDR3 is TGCGCCAGCAGCCGAGACAGGGGGAGGAACGAGCAGTACTTC.

The chain joins TRBV21-1 to TRBJ2-7; the tabulated D call, TRBD2, remains unverified against the DNA. TRBV21-1 constitutes a pseudogene. There are 14 residues in the CDR3. CDR3 coding DNA: TGTGCCAGCAGCCTTGCGGGGCCTGGGGACGAGCAGTACTTC. This encodes CASSLAGPGDEQYF.

This clonotype was counted ten times or more. J is TRBJ2-3 and V is TRBV7-2; 15 positions agree with TRBD2. V shed 5 bases and J 2 bases; nucleotides not matched to a gene: 11. The CDR3 is 19 residues long. CDR1 SGHTA and CDR2 FQGNSA come from the germline V gene. The CDR3 region is CASSPPGLAGGRDTDTQYF. DNA for the CDR3: TGTGCCAGCAGCCCGCCGGGACTAGCGGGGGGTCGAGACACAGATACGCAGTATTTT.

Regarding this clonotype: A read error may explain this, as a much larger clone is one base away. This rearrangement joins TRBV7-6 to TRBJ1-1; possible D gene TRBD1, 5 bases. Germline V lookup: CDR1 SGHVS, CDR2 FNYEAQ. This CDR3 has 14 amino acids. The CDR3 DNA reads as TGTGTCAGCAGCTTAGGACTCAGGGACTCACAAGCTTTCTTT. Translated: CVSSLGLRDSQAFF. Based on the CDR3 plus reference TRBV7-6 and TRBJ1-1, the full variable domain is GAGVSQSPRYKVTKRGQDVALRCDPISGHVSLYWYRQALGQGPEFLTYFNYEAQQDKSGLPNDRFSAERPEGSISTLTIQRTEQRDSAMYRCVSSLGLRDSQAFFGQGTRLTVV.

The J gene is TRBJ2-1, the V gene TRBV18, with D unresolved. V shed 2 bases and J shed 8 bases, with 16 bases lying between them. The CDR3 extends over 15 amino acids. CDR1 is KGHSH, CDR2 LQKENI, per germline. This CDR3 reads CASSPGPTPGHEQFF. CDR3 bases: TGTGCCAGCTCACCAGGACCGACTCCCGGTCATGAGCAGTTCTTC.

This clonotype has at least ten counts. The V gene is TRBV20-1, the J gene TRBJ2-7; D assignment may be TRBD1 or TRBD2 (5 bases each). This CDR3 has 12 residues. V gave up 6 bases and J gave up 3 bases, with 12 bases separating them. Germline V gene data show CDR1 as DFQATT and CDR2 as SNEGSKA (reference sequence). The chain's CDR3 is CSAGDGRYEQYF. CDR3 DNA: TGCAGTGCGGGGGACGGCCGCTACGAGCAGTACTTC.

This clonotype was recorded many times. The chain uses TRBV4-3 and TRBJ2-3; the match to TRBD1 covers 12 bases. The trim removed 3 bases at V and 2 bases at J, leaving 3 bases unmatched. The CDR3 is 16 residues long. CDR1 LGHNA and CDR2 YSLEER come from the germline V gene. The CDR3 region is CASSHGTGGNTDTQYF. The DNA of the CDR3 is TGCGCCAGCAGCCATGGGACAGGGGGCAACACAGATACGCAGTATTTT.

About this clonotype: A read error may explain this, as a much larger clone is one base away. The gene calls are TRBV18 and TRBJ2-5; D possibly corresponds to TRBD1 (5 bases). The CDR3 sequence is 13 residues long. Germline V gene sequence: CDR1 KGHSH, CDR2 LQKENI. This CDR3 reads CANSGNIQETQYF. CDR3 DNA: TGTGCCAACTCAGGGAACATCCAAGAGACCCAGTACTTC.

This clonotype was counted many times. The rearrangement links TRBV14 to TRBJ2-1, with D maybe TRBD1 (5 bases). This CDR3 contains 17 residues. Per germline, CDR1 SGHDN and CDR2 FVKESK. With 0 bases removed from V and 3 bases from J, the gap between germline ends came to 15 bases. For the CDR3, the DNA is TGTGCCAGCAGCCAAGATGGACCAGGGCTACTCTACAATGAGCAGTTCTTC. Encoded protein: CASSQDGPGLLYNEQFF.

This clonotype was counted at least ten times. This chain uses TRBV7-9 with TRBJ2-2; D remains ambiguous. CDR3 size: 12 residues. V was cut by 3 bases and J by 5 bases, with 4 bases left in between. CDR1 and CDR2 (germline): SEHNR, FQNEAQ (reference sequence). As DNA, the CDR3 is TGTGCCAGCAGCTTCAGGACCGGGGAGCTGTTTTTT. Protein product: CASSFRTGELFF.

This clonotype came up many times. The chain employs TRBV7-3 and TRBJ2-7; TRBD1 matches at 8 bases. J lost 5 bases, V lost 2 bases, and 8 bases had no gene match. The CDR3 is 15 amino acids. Germline V CDR1 and CDR2: SGHTA, FQGTGA. The CDR3 is CASSLLPGGYDEQYF. The CDR3 coding sequence is TGTGCCAGCAGCTTACTCCCAGGGGGCTACGACGAGCAGTACTTC.

This clonotype was detected many times. V and J are TRBV2 and TRBJ1-1; D remains ambiguous. The CDR3 runs 15 residues. Germline V gene data show CDR1 as SNHLY and CDR2 as FYNNEI. V was clipped by 4 bases and J by 0 bases, with 12 bases between them. The CDR3 DNA follows: TGTGCCAGCAGTGGAGGGTTCTCAGTGAACACTGAAGCTTTCTTT. Amino acids: CASSGGFSVNTEAFF. The full variable domain, its missing parts supplied by reference TRBV2 and TRBJ1-1, is EPEVTQTPSHQVTQMGQEVILRCVPISNHLYFYWYRQILGQKVEFLVSFYNNEISEKSEIFDDQFSVERPDGSNFTLKIRSTKLEDSAMYFCASSGGFSVNTEAFFGQGTRLTVV.

This clonotype was detected a few times. The chain links TRBV7-9 to TRBJ2-5; D call uncertain. The V gene's germline CDR1 is SEHNR and CDR2 FQNEAQ (reference sequence). The CDR3 sequence is 13 residues long. Trimming removed 5 bases from V and 7 bases from J, with 14 bases in between. CDR3 amino acids: CASSVQSKRTQYF. CDR3 coding DNA: TGTGCCAGCAGCGTACAGTCGAAGAGGACCCAGTACTTC. Full variable domain (outside the CDR3, taken from reference TRBV7-9 and TRBJ2-5): DTGVSQNPRHKITKRGQNVTFRCDPISEHNRLYWYRQTLGQGPEFLTYFQNEAQLEKSRLLSDRFSAERPKGSFSTLEIQRTEQGDSAMYLCASSVQSKRTQYFGPGTRLLVL.

In its sample, this clonotype was seen many times. The V call is TRBV14, the J call TRBJ2-7; D not resolved. Germline CDR1 reads SGHDN; CDR2 reads FVKESK. The V gene lost 7 bases and the J gene lost 2 bases, with 12 bases spanning the gap. CDR3 length: 13 amino acids. This CDR3 is CASKAPGAYEQYF. The CDR3, as DNA: TGTGCCAGCAAAGCCCCTGGGGCCTACGAGCAGTACTTC.

This clonotype was seen many times. The CDR3 DNA follows: TGTGCCACCAGCAGTGGACTAGCGAAGTACGAGCAGTACTTC. This encodes CATSSGLAKYEQYF. The V call is TRBV15, the J call TRBJ2-7, with 9 bases matching TRBD2. Trimming cost V 3 bases and J 4 bases; bases outside gene matches: 4. Germline CDR1 reads LNHNV; CDR2 reads YYDKDF (reference sequence). The CDR3 loop spans 14 amino acids.